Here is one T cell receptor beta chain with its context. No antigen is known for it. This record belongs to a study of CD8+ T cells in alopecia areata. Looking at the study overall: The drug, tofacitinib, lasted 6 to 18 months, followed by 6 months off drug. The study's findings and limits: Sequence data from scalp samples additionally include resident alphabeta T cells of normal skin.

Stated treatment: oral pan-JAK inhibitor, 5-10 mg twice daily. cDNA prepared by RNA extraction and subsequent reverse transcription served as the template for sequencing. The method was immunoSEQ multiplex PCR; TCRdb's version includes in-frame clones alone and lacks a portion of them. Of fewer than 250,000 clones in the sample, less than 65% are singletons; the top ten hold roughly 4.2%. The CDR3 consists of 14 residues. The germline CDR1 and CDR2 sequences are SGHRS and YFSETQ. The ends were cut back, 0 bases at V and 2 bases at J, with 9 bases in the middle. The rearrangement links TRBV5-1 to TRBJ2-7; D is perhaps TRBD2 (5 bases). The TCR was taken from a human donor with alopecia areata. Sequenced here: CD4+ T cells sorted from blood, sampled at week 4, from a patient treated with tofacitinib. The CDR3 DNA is TGCGCCAGCAGCTTGGCCGCCGGGGCCTACGAGCAGTACTTC. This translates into CASSLAAGAYEQYF.